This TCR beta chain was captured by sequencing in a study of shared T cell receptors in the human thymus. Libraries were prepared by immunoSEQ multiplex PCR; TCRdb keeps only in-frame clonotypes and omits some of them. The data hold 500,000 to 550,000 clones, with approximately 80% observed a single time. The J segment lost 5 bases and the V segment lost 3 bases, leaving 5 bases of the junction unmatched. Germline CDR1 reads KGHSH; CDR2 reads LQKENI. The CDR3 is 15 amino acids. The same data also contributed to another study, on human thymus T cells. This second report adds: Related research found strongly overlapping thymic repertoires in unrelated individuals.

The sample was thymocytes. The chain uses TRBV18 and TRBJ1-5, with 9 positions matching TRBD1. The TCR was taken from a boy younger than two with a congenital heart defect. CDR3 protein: CASSPGTGMDQPQHF. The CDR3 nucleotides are TGTGCCAGCTCACCCGGGACAGGGATGGATCAGCCCCAGCATTTT.